The 26 T cell receptor beta chains given below trace back to one sample, sequenced in a study of blood T cell repertoires in COVID-19. TCRdb's copy holds only in-frame clones and misses some; the assay was immunoSEQ multiplex PCR. This sample yields approximately 200,000 clones, of which roughly 84% are seen a single time; approximately 3% belongs to the top ten. Sequencing was carried out using peripheral blood. The receptors originated from a young woman who had recovered from COVID-19.

The CDR3 spells CASSPYSRGAFSYNSPLHF. CDR3 in DNA: TGTGCCAGCAGTCCTTACAGTAGGGGCGCTTTTTCCTATAATTCACCCCTCCACTTT. The chain uses TRBV6-6 and TRBJ1-6; TRBD1 might be the D (5 bases). The length of the CDR3 is 19 residues. V gave up 5 bases and J gave up 1 base, with 21 bases separating them. Germline values: CDR1 MNHNY, CDR2 SVGAGI (reference sequence).

On this clone itself: Other DNA sequences of this sample code for an identical CDR3. V and J are TRBV30 and TRBJ2-6, with TRBD2 matching over 10 bases. Trimming at V came to 1 base and at J to 0 bases, leaving 3 bases not matched to a gene. The germline CDR1 and CDR2 sequences are GTSNPN and SVGIG (reference sequence). The length of the CDR3 is 17 residues. The CDR3 protein is CAWSGTSGTSGANVLTF. The CDR3 DNA reads as TGTGCCTGGAGTGGAACTAGCGGGACCTCTGGGGCCAACGTCCTGACTTTC.

The chain carries TRBV18 and TRBJ1-2; 7 nucleotides align to TRBD1. Germline loops: CDR1 KGHSH, CDR2 LQKENI. CDR3 size: 15 residues. V trimming: 1 base; J trimming: 1 base; junction bases outside the gene matches: 3. CDR3 amino acids: CASSPLGQDNYGYTF. CDR3 DNA sequence: TGTGCCAGCTCACCACTCGGACAGGATAACTATGGCTACACCTTC.

The V call is TRBV24-1, the J call TRBJ1-5; 8 bases fit TRBD1. CDR3 length: 13 amino acids. The germline V gene has CDR1 KGHDR and CDR2 SFDVKD. V was clipped by 7 bases and J by 5 bases; unmatched bases: 3. In nucleotides, the CDR3 is TGTGCCACCAGGGAGACAGGGGATCAGCCCCAGCATTTT. It encodes CATRETGDQPQHF.

This clone has just a few counts. The J gene is TRBJ1-2, the V gene TRBV6-4; D gene unclear. The CDR3 has 12 residues. CDR1 is MRHNA and CDR2 is SNTAGT in the germline V gene. Trimming pared 3 bases from V and 4 bases from J, leaving 6 bases between. CDR3 in amino acids: CASSEGGYGYTF. The CDR3 DNA reads TGTGCCAGCAGTGAAGGCGGCTATGGCTACACCTTC.

This clone was seen at least ten times. The chain joins TRBV21-1 to TRBJ2-1; the table's D gene call, TRBD2, was not cross checked with the DNA. TRBV21-1 corresponds to a pseudogene. CDR3 size: 17 residues. The CDR3 spells CASSKGYNGGVYNEQFF. The CDR3 nucleotides read TGTGCCAGCAGCAAAGGGTATAACGGGGGGGTCTACAATGAGCAGTTCTTC.

V gene TRBV7-6 combines with J gene TRBJ2-1, with 11 bases identical to TRBD2. CDR3 length: 15 amino acids. V shed 3 bases and J 7 bases; nucleotides not matched to a gene: 5. Germline V gene sequence: CDR1 SGHVS, CDR2 FNYEAQ. CDR3 protein: CASSLTSGIQNEQFF. The DNA for the CDR3 is TGTGCCAGCAGCTTGACTAGCGGGATTCAAAATGAGCAGTTCTTC.

V and J are TRBV2 and TRBJ2-7; 10 bases fit TRBD2. The CDR3 has 16 amino acids. Per the germline V gene, CDR1 is SNHLY and CDR2 is FYNNEI. The V gene end was trimmed by 3 bases and the J gene end by 3 bases; junction bases not matched to a gene: 8. The CDR3 sequence is CASSDWASGRFYEQYF. CDR3 sequence (DNA): TGTGCCAGCAGTGATTGGGCTAGCGGGAGATTCTACGAGCAGTACTTC.

The V and J genes are TRBV9 and TRBJ2-2; 12 nucleotides agree with TRBD1. Losses at the gene ends were 4 bases for V and 6 bases for J; bases not matched to a gene: 10. Germline assignment: CDR1 SGDLS and CDR2 YYNGEE. The CDR3 has 17 amino acids. Written as DNA, the CDR3 is TGTGCCAGCAGCAGGGGGCCCGGGACAGGGGGCCCCGGGGAGCTGTTTTTT. The encoded protein is CASSRGPGTGGPGELFF.

This clone was seen a single time. The V and J genes are TRBV29-1 and TRBJ2-5, with 10 bases lining up with TRBD2. In germline, CDR1 is SQVTM, CDR2 ANQGSEA. The CDR3 extends over 13 amino acids. V lost 7 bases, J lost 4 bases, and 6 bases stayed unmatched. The CDR3 reads CSATRTSGETQYF. DNA for the CDR3: TGCAGCGCCACGAGGACTAGCGGAGAGACCCAGTACTTC.

The chain is built from TRBV24-1 and TRBJ2-7; 9 positions match TRBD1. The CDR3 extends over 15 amino acids. Germline loops: CDR1 KGHDR, CDR2 SFDVKD. The ends lost 2 bases at V and 3 bases at J; junction bases unmatched: 4. For the CDR3, the DNA is TGTGCCACCAGTGATTGGGGGACAGGGTTCTACGAGCAGTACTTC. It is translated as CATSDWGTGFYEQYF.

This chain joins TRBV24-1 and TRBJ2-1; TRBD1 aligns across 7 bases. Germline V gives CDR1 KGHDR, CDR2 SFDVKD. V lost 4 bases and J lost 2; bases outside the gene matches: 4. The CDR3 has 15 residues. The CDR3 sequence: CATSEGQNPYNEQFF. The CDR3, as DNA: TGTGCCACCAGTGAGGGACAGAACCCCTACAATGAGCAGTTCTTC.

The chain joins TRBV6-6 to TRBJ1-1, with 10 bases that match TRBD1. V trimming: 7 bases; J trimming: 4 bases; junction bases outside the gene matches: 6. Germline CDR1 is MNHNY and CDR2 is SVGAGI (reference sequence). CDR3 length: 14 residues. The CDR3 region is CASTGQGGATEAFF. In DNA, the CDR3 is TGTGCCAGCACCGGACAGGGGGGGGCCACTGAAGCTTTCTTT.

As regards this clone: No DNA is shown, since the ends of the CDR3 on it are uncertain; the CDR3 is the one TCRdb lists. V is TRBV21-1 and J is TRBJ1-1; the table's D call of TRBD1 was not tested on the DNA. TRBV21-1 is labeled a pseudogene. The CDR3 has 13 residues if both end residues are counted. CDR3 sequence reads: CARAWGTGIEAFF.

The chain couples TRBV5-1 to TRBJ2-3; 8 bases are shared with TRBD2. CDR3 length: 16 residues. Germline CDR1 SGHRS, CDR2 YFSETQ. V was pared by 0 bases and J by 4 bases, with 7 bases of the junction left unmatched. The CDR3 here is CASSLGGTSTADTQYF. The CDR3 coding sequence is TGCGCCAGCAGCTTGGGTGGGACTAGTACCGCAGATACGCAGTATTTT.

The chain joins TRBV9 to TRBJ2-5, with 8 bases identical to TRBD2. Germline CDR1 and CDR2: SGDLS and YYNGEE. V shed 0 bases, J shed 5 bases, and the junction held 3 bases outside the gene matches. This CDR3 region has 14 residues. In DNA form, the CDR3 reads TGTGCCAGCAGCGTAGCTTCGGGAGGGGAGACCCAGTACTTC. Translated: CASSVASGGETQYF.

The chain recombines TRBV6-6 with TRBJ1-3, with D possibly matching TRBD1 (5 bases). V was shortened by 3 bases and J by 0 bases, with 12 bases between the two germline ends. This CDR3 is 16 amino acids long. In germline, CDR1 is MNHNY, CDR2 SVGAGI (reference sequence). The CDR3 reads CASSYNQGPSGNTIYF. CDR3 nucleotide sequence: TGTGCCAGCAGTTATAACCAGGGCCCCTCTGGAAACACCATATATTTT.

V and J are TRBV7-3 and TRBJ2-1; 7 bases are shared with TRBD2. The CDR3 has 12 amino acids. Germline V gives CDR1 SGHTA, CDR2 FQGTGA. The V gene end was trimmed by 8 bases and the J gene end by 10 bases; junction bases not matched to a gene: 8. This CDR3 reads CASGAPGGEQFF. The CDR3, as DNA: TGTGCCAGCGGAGCCCCGGGAGGCGAGCAGTTCTTC.

The chain combines TRBV6-6 with TRBJ1-2, with D maybe TRBD1 (5 bases). Germline lookup yields CDR1 MNHNY and CDR2 SVGAGI (reference sequence). Trimming removed 4 bases from V and 0 bases from J, with 12 bases in between. The CDR3 covers 15 residues. CDR3 nucleotide sequence: TGTGCCAGCAGTTCGACAGACGGAGCTAACTATGGCTACACCTTC. Protein sequence: CASSSTDGANYGYTF.

The chain employs TRBV7-9 and TRBJ1-3; D perhaps matches TRBD1 (5 bases). The CDR3 runs to 14 residues. V was cut by 5 bases and J by 5 bases, with 13 bases left in between. Germline CDR1 SEHNR, CDR2 FQNEAQ (reference sequence). Here the CDR3 DNA reads TGTGCCAGCAGCCTTGGGACTCAAAGAAACACCATATATTTT. This translates into CASSLGTQRNTIYF.

The table lists this clone with a few counts. The V call is TRBV11-1, the J call TRBJ1-3, with D possibly TRBD1 on 6 matching bases. Between the trimmed V and J ends, which lost 5 bases and 0 bases, there was a span of 11 bases. The CDR3 runs 15 residues. Germline loops: CDR1 SGHAT, CDR2 FQDESV (reference sequence). The CDR3 sequence is CASSPRGSSGNTIYF. The CDR3 DNA sequence: TGTGCCAGCAGCCCGAGGGGGAGCTCTGGAAACACCATATATTTT. Supplemented by reference TRBV11-1 and TRBJ1-3, the full variable domain reads EAEVAQSPRYKITEKSQAVAFWCDPISGHATLYWYRQILGQGPELLVQFQDESVVDDSQLPKDRFSAERLKGVDSTLKIQPAELGDSAMYLCASSPRGSSGNTIYFGEGSWLTVV.

V is TRBV14 and J is TRBJ2-7; tentative D call: TRBD2 (6 bases). CDR3 length: 16 amino acids. Trimming left V 0 bases short and J 9 bases short, with 21 bases between. Germline V CDR1 and CDR2: SGHDN, FVKESK. CDR3 loop: CASSQEEAGWDSVQYF. CDR3 sequence (DNA): TGTGCCAGCAGCCAAGAAGAGGCGGGGTGGGATTCGGTGCAGTACTTC.

This chain joins TRBV19 and TRBJ2-1, with D maybe TRBD2 (6 bases). CDR1 and CDR2 (germline): LNHDA, SQIVND (reference sequence). The germline V and J ends were trimmed by 7 bases and 5 bases, with 18 bases remaining between them. The CDR3 contains 15 residues. The CDR3 spells CASTTLALGNNEQFF. The CDR3 nucleotides are TGTGCCAGTACCACCCTAGCGCTGGGGAACAATGAGCAGTTCTTC.

J is TRBJ2-2 and V is TRBV2; TRBD2 aligns across 7 bases. The trim removed 2 bases at V and 4 bases at J, leaving 7 bases unmatched. Germline V gene lookup returns CDR1 SNHLY and CDR2 FYNNEI. The CDR3 covers 16 residues. This CDR3 is CASSEWGGALTGELFF. The CDR3, as DNA: TGTGCCAGCAGTGAATGGGGAGGGGCACTCACCGGGGAGCTGTTTTTT.

This clone was counted only a few times. The chain uses TRBV7-9 and TRBJ2-7; unclear D gene. Germline loops: CDR1 SEHNR, CDR2 FQNEAQ (reference sequence). The V end lost 2 bases, the J end lost 2 bases, and 4 bases lay between the germline ends. This CDR3 is 12 amino acids long. As DNA, the CDR3 is TGTGCCAGCAGCTTATTCGCCTACGAGCAGTACTTC. Protein: CASSLFAYEQYF. Filled out from reference TRBV7-9 and TRBJ2-7, the complete variable domain reads DTGVSQNPRHKITKRGQNVTFRCDPISEHNRLYWYRQTLGQGPEFLTYFQNEAQLEKSRLLSDRFSAERPKGSFSTLEIQRTEQGDSAMYLCASSLFAYEQYFGPGTRLTVT.

This clone has just one count. The chain combines TRBV7-8 with TRBJ2-7; 13 bases map to TRBD2. The length of the CDR3 is 16 residues. Looked up from germline, CDR1 is SGHVS and CDR2 is FQNEAQ. The junction had 6 bases not matched to a gene; V was cut back by 5 bases and J by 2 bases. The CDR3 DNA is TGTGCCAGCAGCATCCCCGGGACTAGCGGGACCTACGAGCAGTACTTC. It yields the protein CASSIPGTSGTYEQYF.